There are a few counts of the clone carrying this T cell receptor (beta chain). The antigen remains unidentified. Each donor gave one heparinised blood draw averaging around 120 mL. Once sorted, every population was more than 98% pure. CDR3 length: 14 amino acids. The germline V gene encodes CDR1 SGDLS and CDR2 YYNGEE. The J segment lost 6 bases and the V segment lost 0 bases, leaving 4 bases of the junction unmatched. Since all of the isolated RNA was reverse transcribed, expressed TCRB transcripts were what got sequenced. Libraries were prepared by immunoSEQ multiplex PCR; TCRdb keeps only in-frame clonotypes and omits some of them. The repertoire holds about 160,000 clones, around 8.6% seen once, with approximately 0.56% in the top ten. The sample belongs to a study of beta chain features in type 1 diabetes. Study findings and constraints: Type 1 diabetes patients had moderately but significantly shorter TCRB CDR3s in all four CD4+ subsets.

The TCR originated in a young woman with type 1 diabetes. The V call is TRBV9, the J call TRBJ2-7, with 9 bases identical to TRBD1. Material for sequencing was central memory CD4+ T cells from blood. Here the CDR3 reads CASSVEGQGREQYF. The CDR3 DNA follows: TGTGCCAGCAGCGTAGAGGGACAGGGTCGCGAGCAGTACTTC.